Below, 28 T cell receptor beta chains from the same sample are listed, as sequenced in a study of cytomegalovirus exposure and HLA in healthy donors. The PCR employed 60 Vbeta primers together with 13 Jbeta primers. Clones were read by immunoSEQ multiplex PCR, and TCRdb kept only the in-frame ones, dropping some. The profile covers roughly 120,000 clones, with 65% to 85% appearing a single time and 5% to 6% taken by the ten largest. Sequencing was done on a sample of PBMCs. Receptors originate from a young woman in good health and CMV-seropositive.

J is TRBJ2-7 and V is TRBV7-2; 10 positions agree with TRBD1. The CDR3 spans 15 residues. V was clipped by 1 base and J by 7 bases; unmatched bases: 7. Germline assignment: CDR1 SGHTA and CDR2 FQGNSA. The DNA of the CDR3 is TGTGCCAGCAGCTTAGGGACAGGGGGTTGGGGTGAGCAGTACTTC. It encodes CASSLGTGGWGEQYF.

This clone was seen more than once but under ten times. This rearrangement joins TRBV10-3 to TRBJ2-7, with 8 bases matching TRBD1. The CDR3 spans 19 residues. The germline gives CDR1 ENHRY, CDR2 SYGVKD. The J segment lost 1 base and the V segment lost 0 bases, leaving 14 bases of the junction unmatched. The CDR3 sequence is CAISESAGRTGSSSYEQYF. In DNA form, the CDR3 reads TGTGCCATCAGTGAGTCGGCGGGGAGGACAGGGTCTTCGTCCTACGAGCAGTACTTC.

The gene calls are TRBV6-1 and TRBJ1-2, with no clear D. The CDR3 has 15 amino acids. Germline CDR1 and CDR2: MNHNS and SASEGT. Deletions cut 0 bases from V and 2 bases from J, with 10 bases between. The DNA for the CDR3 is TGTGCCAGCAGTGAAGCGCATGGCAGAAACTATGGCTACACCTTC. Protein sequence: CASSEAHGRNYGYTF.

This sequence joins TRBV6-5 and TRBJ2-1; 7 nucleotides line up with TRBD1. Trimming cost V 3 bases and J 8 bases; bases outside gene matches: 7. The length of the CDR3 is 14 residues. Germline CDR1 reads MNHEY; CDR2 reads SVGAGI. CDR3 region: CASSYNRGRHEQFF. The CDR3 bases are TGTGCCAGCAGTTATAACAGGGGCCGCCATGAGCAGTTCTTC.

The V and J genes are TRBV4-1 and TRBJ2-1; 7 bases map to TRBD2. The germline V gene encodes CDR1 MGHRA and CDR2 YSYEKL. The CDR3 spans 16 residues. V trimming: 8 bases; J trimming: 0 bases; junction bases outside the gene matches: 10. The CDR3 loop is CASSPRGGSSYNEQFF. The CDR3 coding sequence is TGCGCCAGCTCCCCGAGGGGCGGGAGCTCCTACAATGAGCAGTTCTTC.

The chain has TRBV9 and TRBJ2-2, with no clear D. Trimming left V 0 bases short and J 2 bases short, with 11 bases between. The CDR3 is 16 amino acids. Per the germline V gene, CDR1 is SGDLS and CDR2 is YYNGEE. The CDR3 loop is CASSVVSTSNTGELFF. The CDR3 DNA is TGTGCCAGCAGCGTAGTAAGTACAAGTAACACCGGGGAGCTGTTTTTT. The full variable domain, in which reference TRBV9 and TRBJ2-2 provide the parts outside the CDR3, is DSGVTQTPKHLITATGQRVTLRCSPRSGDLSVYWYQQSLDQGLQFLIQYYNGEERAKGNILERFSAQQFPDLHSELNLSSLELGDSALYFCASSVVSTSNTGELFFGEGSRLTVL.

The chain recombines TRBV2 with TRBJ2-7, with D possibly being TRBD1 (6 bases). This CDR3 spans 17 amino acids. V was pared by 6 bases and J by 5 bases, with 26 bases between. The germline V gene has CDR1 SNHLY and CDR2 FYNNEI. In DNA, the CDR3 is TGTGCCAGCAGGCCAATGGGGGCTCTTGTGGCGGGTGACGAGCAGTACTTC. Its protein product is CASRPMGALVAGDEQYF.

This sequence joins TRBV9 and TRBJ2-1, with a possible D match to TRBD1 (6 bases). This CDR3 has 13 amino acids. The germline gives CDR1 SGDLS, CDR2 YYNGEE. The V end was cut by 3 bases, the J end by 6 bases, with 10 bases between. The CDR3 spells CASSATGFNEQFF. The CDR3 bases are TGTGCCAGCAGCGCCACAGGGTTCAATGAGCAGTTCTTC.

This clone came up once. The chain is built from TRBV6-5 and TRBJ1-2; D might be TRBD1 (5 bases). The ends were cut back, 4 bases at V and 4 bases at J, with 16 bases in the middle. CDR1 is MNHEY, CDR2 SVGAGI, per germline. This CDR3 is 15 amino acids long. Here the CDR3 DNA reads TGTGCCAGCAGTTGGGACTCTCTGGGGACCTATGGCTACACCTTC. It translates to CASSWDSLGTYGYTF.

This clone appeared once. The chain links TRBV15 to TRBJ2-7; perhaps TRBD1 as D (5 bases). This CDR3 comprises 14 residues. V was trimmed by 5 bases and J by 0 bases, leaving 11 bases between them. From germline, CDR1 is LNHNV and CDR2 YYDKDF (reference sequence). The DNA of the CDR3 is TGTGCCACCAGCGCCGGAAGGGGCTCCTACGAGCAGTACTTC. Its protein product is CATSAGRGSYEQYF.

Concerning this clone itself: At one end the junction does not follow the germline gene, possibly because of a read error. Other nucleotide sequences from this sample produce the same CDR3. The rearrangement links TRBV19 to TRBJ2-2, with 7 nucleotides matching TRBD1. The germline CDR1 and CDR2 sequences are LNHDA and SQIVND (reference sequence). The CDR3 runs 16 residues. The CDR3 sequence is CASRPEQGRYTGELFF. The CDR3 DNA reads as TGTGCCAGTAGACCGGAACAGGGGAGATACACTGGGGAGCTGTTTTTT.

This clone was counted only a few times. This chain joins TRBV6-1 and TRBJ1-2; TRBD1 matches at 7 bases. Germline assignment: CDR1 MNHNS and CDR2 SASEGT. Trimming cost V 2 bases and J 6 bases; bases outside gene matches: 12. There are 16 residues in the CDR3. CDR3 bases: TGTGCCAGCAGTGAAAGATTGGGACAGATTGGCAATGGCTACACCTTC. This encodes CASSERLGQIGNGYTF.

The chain has TRBV27 and TRBJ1-2; D is perhaps TRBD1 (5 bases). The length of the CDR3 is 13 residues. CDR1 MNHEY and CDR2 SMNVEV come from the germline V gene (reference sequence). V dropped 2 bases and J dropped 2 bases, with 6 bases sitting between them. CDR3 amino acids: CASSLDRNYGYTF. For the CDR3, the DNA is TGTGCCAGCAGTTTAGACAGAAACTATGGCTACACCTTC.

This rearrangement joins TRBV7-9 to TRBJ2-1, with 7 bases matching TRBD2. Trimming removed 7 bases from V and 0 bases from J; junction bases left unmatched: 15. The germline V gene has CDR1 SEHNR and CDR2 FQNEAQ (reference sequence). This CDR3 contains 18 residues. The DNA for the CDR3 is TGTGCCAGCACCCCTGCGGGAGCCGGGGGGAGCTCCTACAATGAGCAGTTCTTC. Translation: CASTPAGAGGSSYNEQFF.

The V and J genes are TRBV30 and TRBJ1-1; TRBD1 matches 7 bases. There are 15 residues in the CDR3. Germline V gives CDR1 GTSNPN, CDR2 SVGIG (reference sequence). Trimming cost V 5 bases and J 4 bases; bases outside gene matches: 13. CDR3 residues: CAWVGIGQGVTEAFF. CDR3 DNA: TGTGCCTGGGTGGGGATTGGGCAGGGGGTCACTGAAGCTTTCTTT.

The J gene is TRBJ1-2, the V gene TRBV6-1, with D hard to call. Trimming removed 5 bases from V and 2 bases from J, with 9 bases in between. CDR3 size: 13 residues. Germline V gene sequence: CDR1 MNHNS, CDR2 SASEGT. DNA of the CDR3: TGTGCCAGCAGTCTGACGGGGAACTATGGCTACACCTTC. As protein: CASSLTGNYGYTF.

The rearrangement uses TRBV6-1 and TRBJ2-2; tentatively, D is TRBD1 (6 bases). The V and J ends lost 2 bases and 1 base respectively, with 17 bases between them. The CDR3 consists of 18 residues. In germline, CDR1 is MNHNS, CDR2 SASEGT. CDR3 bases: TGTGCCAGCAGTGAAAACCGGGACAACGAGGGGAACACCGGGGAGCTGTTTTTT. Translated, it gives CASSENRDNEGNTGELFF.

This clone was seen a handful of times. The V call is TRBV7-9, the J call TRBJ2-1; no definite D call. There are 13 residues in the CDR3. Trimming took 2 bases from V and 3 from J, leaving 5 bases between them. Looked up from germline, CDR1 is SEHNR and CDR2 is FQNEAQ (reference sequence). CDR3 nucleotides: TGTGCCAGCAGCTTAATACTCTACAATGAGCAGTTCTTC. This codes for CASSLILYNEQFF.

The V gene is TRBV6-1, the J gene TRBJ2-1, with D unclear. The CDR3 has 12 residues. The germline CDR1 and CDR2 sequences are MNHNS and SASEGT. V lost 2 bases, J lost 5 bases, and 4 bases lay in between. The CDR3 loop reads CASSEQNNEQFF. CDR3 sequence (DNA): TGTGCCAGCAGTGAACAAAACAATGAGCAGTTCTTC.

This chain connects TRBV6-1 to TRBJ2-3, with 8 bases fitting TRBD2. Losses at the gene ends were 7 bases for V and 5 bases for J; bases not matched to a gene: 11. In germline, CDR1 is MNHNS, CDR2 SASEGT. CDR3 length equals 15 residues. This CDR3 reads CASKGGRPAGDTQYF. The CDR3 coding sequence is TGTGCCAGCAAGGGCGGGAGGCCAGCTGGAGATACGCAGTATTTT.

The DNA of the CDR3 is TGTGCCAGCAGTGAAAGGGACAGAAGAACCATCGAGCAGTACTTC. Translation gives CASSERDRRTIEQYF. The chain carries TRBV6-1 and TRBJ2-7; 7 positions agree with TRBD1. Trimming removed 2 bases from V and 6 bases from J; junction bases left unmatched: 10. CDR3 length: 15 residues. The germline gives CDR1 MNHNS, CDR2 SASEGT.

The chain combines TRBV11-2 with TRBJ2-2; TRBD1 matches 8 bases. The V and J ends lost 5 bases and 1 base, in that order; junction bases with no gene match: 3. The CDR3 extends over 15 amino acids. Germline CDR1 SGHAT, CDR2 FQNNGV. The CDR3 sequence: CASSLGTGNTGELFF. CDR3 in DNA: TGTGCCAGCAGCCTCGGGACAGGGAACACCGGGGAGCTGTTTTTT.

The sample holds a few counts of this clone. The CDR3 DNA is TGTGCCAGCAGCTTGGAGGGGGCTTATAGCAATCAGCCCCAGCATTTT. Its protein is CASSLEGAYSNQPQHF. This chain connects TRBV5-6 to TRBJ1-5, with 7 bases matching TRBD1. The CDR3 is 16 amino acids. The J segment lost 0 bases and the V segment lost 0 bases, leaving 3 bases of the junction unmatched. Germline-derived CDR1 and CDR2 are SGHDT and YYEEEE. Full variable domain (outside the CDR3, taken from reference TRBV5-6 and TRBJ1-5): DAGVTQSPTHLIKTRGQQVTLRCSPKSGHDTVSWYQQALGQGPQFIFQYYEEEERQRGNFPDRFSGHQFPNYSSELNVNALLLGDSALYLCASSLEGAYSNQPQHFGDGTRLSIL.

The chain is built from TRBV5-1 and TRBJ2-1; maybe TRBD2 (5 bases). CDR1 SGHRS and CDR2 YFSETQ come from the germline V gene. V lost 1 base to trimming and J lost 15 bases, with 20 bases between them. This CDR3 has 14 residues. The CDR3 protein is CASSLLFIGGLRFF. The CDR3 DNA reads TGCGCCAGCAGCTTGTTATTCATAGGAGGCCTGAGGTTCTTC.

The rearrangement joins TRBV10-3 to TRBJ1-1; 10 nucleotides align to TRBD1. Germline assignment: CDR1 ENHRY and CDR2 SYGVKD. This CDR3 is 14 amino acids long. Trimming at V came to 5 bases and at J to 4 bases, leaving 4 bases not matched to a gene. The CDR3 loop reads CAISPGQGSTEAFF. The CDR3 DNA reads TGTGCCATCAGTCCGGGACAGGGGAGCACTGAAGCTTTCTTT.

A note on this clone: At one of its ends the junction is not consistent with the germline gene, which may arise from a read error. The genes are TRBV7-9 and TRBJ1-2, with TRBD1 matching 9 bases. The CDR3 loop spans 17 amino acids. The germline gives CDR1 SEHNR, CDR2 FQNEAQ (reference sequence). The CDR3 loop reads CSSSPTLGTGYIYGYTF. The CDR3 DNA reads as TGTTCCAGCAGCCCCACACTCGGGACAGGGTACATCTATGGCTACACCTTC.

Only a few counts were recorded for this clone. V and J are TRBV5-1 and TRBJ2-5; D is possibly TRBD1 (6 bases). Germline lookup yields CDR1 SGHRS and CDR2 YFSETQ. V lost 0 bases, J lost 4 bases, and 13 bases lay in between. This CDR3 region has 15 residues. CDR3 in DNA: TGCGCCAGCAGCTTGGGGCAGGGGATCGGAGAGACCCAGTACTTC. Translating gives CASSLGQGIGETQYF. Using reference TRBV5-1 and TRBJ2-5 for the parts outside the CDR3, the full variable domain is KAGVTQTPRYLIKTRGQQVTLSCSPISGHRSVSWYQQTPGQGLQFLFEYFSETQRNKGNFPGRFSGRQFSNSRSEMNVSTLELGDSALYLCASSLGQGIGETQYFGPGTRLLVL.

V gene TRBV6-5 combines with J gene TRBJ1-5; D not certain. The CDR3 length is 13 residues. The germline V gene encodes CDR1 MNHEY and CDR2 SVGAGI. V was trimmed by 5 bases and J by 0 bases, leaving 5 bases between them. Written as DNA, the CDR3 is TGTGCCAGCAGTCGTATTAGCAATCAGCCCCAGCATTTT. Protein sequence: CASSRISNQPQHF.